What follows are 19 T cell receptor beta chains derived from one specimen sequenced in a study of PD-1 blockade in classical Hodgkin lymphoma. TCRdb's copy holds only in-frame clones and misses some; the assay was immunoSEQ multiplex PCR. The data hold roughly 10,000 clones, with around 80% observed a single time. Each patient experienced a relapse that followed autologous stem cell transplantation, and brentuximab vedotin exposure varied. Sequencing used peripheral blood mononuclear cells (PBMCs), obtained before the second cycle of nivolumab. These receptors originate from a human donor with classical Hodgkin lymphoma.

This clone has a handful of counts. This sequence joins TRBV18 and TRBJ1-2, with TRBD1 matching over 9 bases. Germline V gene lookup returns CDR1 KGHSH and CDR2 LQKENI. The trim removed 1 base at V and 7 bases at J, leaving 10 bases unmatched. This CDR3 spans 16 amino acids. As DNA, the CDR3 is TGTGCCAGCTCACCACTATACCGGGGACAGGGTGGTGGCTACACCTTC. Translated, it gives CASSPLYRGQGGGYTF. Full variable domain (outside the CDR3, taken from reference TRBV18 and TRBJ1-2): NAGVMQNPRHLVRRRGQEARLRCSPMKGHSHVYWYRQLPEEGLKFMVYLQKENIIDESGMPKERFSAEFPKEGPSILRIQQVVRGDSAAYFCASSPLYRGQGGGYTFGSGTRLTVV.

This chain joins TRBV19 and TRBJ1-5; no definite D call. V was cut by 5 bases and J by 9 bases, with 11 bases left in between. Germline V gene sequence: CDR1 LNHDA, CDR2 SQIVND (reference sequence). The CDR3 consists of 12 residues. CDR3 region: CASSALPSPQHF. Written as DNA, the CDR3 is TGTGCCAGTAGTGCTCTTCCCTCGCCCCAGCATTTT.

This chain uses TRBV14 with TRBJ2-1; D gene unclear. The germline V and J ends were trimmed by 0 bases and 5 bases, with 14 bases remaining between them. Per the germline V gene, CDR1 is SGHDN and CDR2 is FVKESK. This CDR3 contains 16 residues. CDR3 DNA sequence: TGTGCCAGCAGCCAAGATATAGGCCCACCGGACAATGAGCAGTTCTTC. As protein: CASSQDIGPPDNEQFF.

There are a few counts of this clone. The V call is TRBV7-8, the J call TRBJ1-1, with a tentative D call TRBD1 (6 bases). Trimming shortened V by 2 bases and J by 3 bases, and 16 bases separated the two germline ends. The CDR3 has 16 residues. Germline CDR1 reads SGHVS; CDR2 reads FQNEAQ. CDR3 region: CASSLSGGAIDTEAFF. The CDR3 nucleotides are TGTGCCAGCAGCTTATCTGGGGGGGCGATCGACACTGAAGCTTTCTTT.

The gene calls are TRBV30 and TRBJ1-3; D gene ambiguous. The CDR3 sequence is 17 residues long. Germline CDR1 and CDR2: GTSNPN and SVGIG (reference sequence). With 2 bases removed from V and 2 bases from J, the gap between germline ends came to 19 bases. Written as DNA, the CDR3 is TGTGCCTGGAGTAGAATCTACTACAGAACCGCTGGAAACACCATATATTTT. It codes for CAWSRIYYRTAGNTIYF.

The chain recombines TRBV5-1 with TRBJ2-7; D is uncertain. From germline, CDR1 is SGHRS and CDR2 YFSETQ. Trimming cost V 2 bases and J 3 bases, with 12 bases left between them. The CDR3 has 14 residues. CDR3 coding DNA: TGCGCCAGCAGCTTCGAACTCGCAGGCTACGAGCAGTACTTC. It translates to CASSFELAGYEQYF. The variable domain in full, completed from reference TRBV5-1 and TRBJ2-7, reads KAGVTQTPRYLIKTRGQQVTLSCSPISGHRSVSWYQQTPGQGLQFLFEYFSETQRNKGNFPGRFSGRQFSNSRSEMNVSTLELGDSALYLCASSFELAGYEQYFGPGTRLTVT.

In this sample, this clone turned up once. V and J are TRBV5-1 and TRBJ2-2, with a weak D call TRBD2 (6 bases). The CDR3 contains 16 residues. The V gene's germline CDR1 is SGHRS and CDR2 YFSETQ. The V and J ends lost 4 bases and 1 base respectively, with 14 bases between them. CDR3 amino acids: CASSASGTLNTGELFF. The CDR3 DNA reads as TGCGCCAGCAGCGCCTCCGGGACTTTGAACACCGGGGAGCTGTTTTTT.

The V gene is TRBV19, the J gene TRBJ1-5, with 8 bases identical to TRBD1. The CDR3 runs 14 residues. In germline, CDR1 is LNHDA, CDR2 SQIVND (reference sequence). V lost 9 bases, J lost 7 bases, and 11 bases stayed unmatched. CDR3 DNA: TGTGCCAGCTGTGACAGGGGAGGGCGCCAGCCCCAGCATTTT. This translates into CASCDRGGRQPQHF.

In its sample, this clone was seen a few times. The rearrangement uses TRBV4-2 and TRBJ1-5, with no clear D. This CDR3 has 14 amino acids. V lost 0 bases and J 7 bases, leaving 10 bases between the germline ends. Germline V gene sequence: CDR1 LGHNA, CDR2 YNFKEQ. CDR3 protein: CASSQEDLVQPQHF. CDR3 nucleotide sequence: TGTGCCAGCAGCCAAGAAGACCTCGTACAGCCCCAGCATTTT.

The CDR3 sequence: CASSPLAGETNEQFF. The CDR3 bases are TGTGCCAGCAGCCCACTAGCGGGAGAGACGAATGAGCAGTTCTTC. This sequence joins TRBV28 and TRBJ2-1; 11 bases are shared with TRBD2. Germline-derived CDR1 and CDR2 are MDHEN and SYDVKM. V lost 6 bases and J lost 7; bases outside the gene matches: 8. This CDR3 region has 15 residues. Full variable domain (outside the CDR3, taken from reference TRBV28 and TRBJ2-1): DVKVTQSSRYLVKRTGEKVFLECVQDMDHENMFWYRQDPGLGLRLIYFSYDVKMKEKGDIPEGYSVSREKKERFSLILESASTNQTSMYLCASSPLAGETNEQFFGPGTRLTVL.

The chain has TRBV6-1 and TRBJ2-6, with 8 positions matching TRBD2. The V and J ends lost 3 bases and 0 bases, in that order; junction bases with no gene match: 10. Germline V gives CDR1 MNHNS, CDR2 SASEGT. This CDR3 comprises 19 residues. Written as DNA, the CDR3 is TGTGCCAGCAGTGAGGACCCCGGGACTAGTCCCTCTGGGGCCAACGTCCTGACTTTC. Translation gives CASSEDPGTSPSGANVLTF.

This sequence joins TRBV5-6 and TRBJ2-3, with 9 bases aligning to TRBD1. V shed 4 bases and J 1 base; nucleotides not matched to a gene: 4. Per germline, CDR1 SGHDT and CDR2 YYEEEE. The CDR3 runs 15 residues. CDR3 sequence reads: CASSGGTGRTDTQYF. CDR3 coding DNA: TGTGCCAGCAGCGGAGGGACAGGGCGCACAGATACGCAGTATTTT.

In its sample, this clone was seen once. This chain joins TRBV6-1 and TRBJ2-6; D unclear. Germline CDR1 reads MNHNS; CDR2 reads SASEGT. There are 15 residues in the CDR3. Trimming took 2 bases from V and 2 from J, leaving 7 bases between them. The CDR3 nucleotides are TGTGCCAGCAGTGAAAGGCTCACTGGGGCCAACGTCCTGACTTTC. As protein: CASSERLTGANVLTF.

This chain joins TRBV19 and TRBJ2-3; D remains ambiguous. The CDR3 consists of 13 residues. V lost 4 bases and J 0 bases, leaving 5 bases between the germline ends. Per germline, CDR1 LNHDA and CDR2 SQIVND (reference sequence). CDR3 bases: TGTGCCAGTAGTACGATAAGCACAGATACGCAGTATTTT. Protein: CASSTISTDTQYF.

The V gene is TRBV2, the J gene TRBJ2-7; D is unresolved. CDR3 size: 11 residues. V was cut by 5 bases and J by 1 base, with 3 bases left in between. Germline CDR1 is SNHLY and CDR2 is FYNNEI. The CDR3 DNA reads TGTGCCAGCAGTCCTTCCTACGAGCAGTACTTC. Translating gives CASSPSYEQYF.

This chain links TRBV28 with TRBJ1-1, with D possibly TRBD1 on 5 matching bases. The CDR3 totals 15 residues. CDR1 is MDHEN, CDR2 SYDVKM, per germline. V lost 5 bases and J lost 2, with 15 bases in between. Here the CDR3 DNA reads TGTGCCAGCAGTCCTACCGGGACGGGCAACACTGAAGCTTTCTTT. Its translation: CASSPTGTGNTEAFF.

This chain joins TRBV2 and TRBJ1-4, with D hard to call. V lost 3 bases, J lost 0 bases, and 8 bases lay in between. Germline CDR1 SNHLY, CDR2 FYNNEI. This CDR3 spans 15 amino acids. The DNA for the CDR3 is TGTGCCAGCAGTGACGCGGGAGCAACTAATGAAAAACTGTTTTTT. Translated: CASSDAGATNEKLFF.

There are a few counts of this clone. The chain carries TRBV5-1 and TRBJ2-3; perhaps TRBD1 as D (5 bases). Between the trimmed V and J ends, which lost 5 bases and 6 bases, there was a span of 28 bases. Per germline, CDR1 SGHRS and CDR2 YFSETQ. This CDR3 contains 18 residues. For the CDR3, the DNA is TGCGCCAGCAGACACGTGGGGCTCAGGTCCCAAGGGTATGATACGCAGTATTTT. The encoded protein is CASRHVGLRSQGYDTQYF.

This clone turned up a few times. The CDR3 loop reads CASSSLGDLTNYGYTF. CDR3 coding DNA: TGTGCCAGCAGTTCGTTAGGGGATCTAACTAACTATGGCTACACCTTC. The rearrangement links TRBV27 to TRBJ1-2, with D maybe TRBD1 (5 bases). The germline V gene has CDR1 MNHEY and CDR2 SMNVEV (reference sequence). The CDR3 is 16 amino acids. Trimming left V 4 bases short and J 0 bases short, with 15 bases between.